These T cell receptor beta chains were read from a single sample in a study of regulatory T cells in long-lasting Graves disease. Each CDR3 protein is one row after TCRdb ran MiXCR on the multiplex PCR reads. This sample yields 350,000 to 400,000 distinct CDR3 sequences, of which 15% to 20% are seen a single time; around 20% belongs to the top ten. The same sample was also studied in work on T cells in Graves' hyperthyroidism and ophthalmopathy.

Sequences were derived from peripheral blood mononuclear cells (PBMCs), sampled at new diagnosis, from a patient treated with antithyroid drugs. The receptors stem from a woman aged 18-29 years with Graves disease. Both conserved end residues are part of each CDR3. The order of the fields is D gene, V gene, J gene, CDR3 protein. D genes are given only for firm matches.

TRBD2	TRBV27	TRBJ2-2	CASSLSGGRLPGELFF
-	TRBV20-1	TRBJ2-3	CSAQAYVGADTQYF
-	TRBV19	TRBJ2-1	CASSIPGKVLSSYNEQFF
-	TRBV2	TRBJ2-3	CASSALITDTQYF
-	TRBV18	TRBJ1-3	CASSPGLYLRGNTIYF
-	TRBV7-2	TRBJ2-3	CASSLLGVGDTQYF
-	TRBV7-2	TRBJ1-2	CASSTDSFENYGYTF
TRBD1	TRBV28	TRBJ2-4	CASGGTGLNVGKNIQYF
-	TRBV5-1	TRBJ1-1	CASSPDGNTEAFF
-	TRBV3-1	TRBJ2-7	CAGSQDNNPYEQYF
TRBD2	TRBV28	TRBJ2-4	CASSAPSGGAPFF
-	TRBV20-1	TRBJ1-5	CSASRDSNQPQHF
TRBD1	TRBV11-2	TRBJ2-2	CASSPWTGANTGELFF
-	TRBV28	TRBJ1-5	CASSNIYSNQPQHF
TRBD1	TRBV11-2	-	CASSLGRGQGLRETQYF
-	TRBV2	TRBJ1-2	CASSEGGLAGDGYTF
-	TRBV2	TRBJ2-3	CASRPILLGTQYF
-	TRBV7-8	TRBJ1-1	CASSRHKFRLDRYTEAFF
-	TRBV28	TRBJ1-5	CASSRTASNQPQHF
-	TRBV30	TRBJ1-1	CAWSRQDSEAFF
-	TRBV2	TRBJ1-2	CASSPDGTPAF
-	TRBV3-1	TRBJ2-3	CASSRDSQRGTDTQYF
-	TRBV7-8	TRBJ2-1	CASSLESLALSSYNEQFF
-	TRBV5-8	TRBJ1-2	CASSPGLSRRFYGYTF
-	TRBV10-1	TRBJ2-2	CASSETTRGTGELFF
TRBD2	TRBV5-1	TRBJ2-1	CASSRAGGDYNEQFF
TRBD2	TRBV7-9	TRBJ2-7	CASSKTSGEGSSYEQYF
TRBD1	TRBV11-2	-	CASGTGKPYEQFF
TRBD2	TRBV28	TRBJ2-5	CASSFLAGGQETQYF
TRBD2	TRBV10-3	TRBJ2-1	CAISEVLQGLAVYNEQFF
-	TRBV7-3	TRBJ2-1	CASSGASYNEQFF
TRBD2	TRBV3-1	TRBJ2-5	CASNGKHGLAGQETQYF
-	TRBV27	TRBJ2-3	CASSLGTWGTDTQYF
TRBD2	TRBV4-1	TRBJ2-5	CASSSFIPLADQETQYF
-	TRBV20-1	TRBJ1-1	CSARAAWAWGAFF
-	TRBV14	TRBJ2-7	CASSQSVSYEQYF
-	TRBV20-1	TRBJ2-2	CSAREGTGELFF
-	TRBV6-9	TRBJ1-1	CASSYDRNTEAFF
-	TRBV5-8	TRBJ2-1	CASRYGPNEQFF
-	TRBV5-1	TRBJ1-6	CASSLTVDRANSPLHF
-	TRBV19	TRBJ1-2	CASTRRAADGYTF
-	TRBV29-1	TRBJ2-2	CSVGLKGTGELFF
TRBD2	TRBV6-1	TRBJ2-1	CASRSYLAGGNEQFF
-	TRBV7-3	TRBJ2-7	CASSPGGTSYEQYF
-	TRBV9	TRBJ1-6	CASSVGHQNSPLHF
-	TRBV4-1	TRBJ2-5	CASSHSGQVQETQYF
TRBD1	TRBV7-9	TRBJ2-1	CASSSRDSYNEQFF